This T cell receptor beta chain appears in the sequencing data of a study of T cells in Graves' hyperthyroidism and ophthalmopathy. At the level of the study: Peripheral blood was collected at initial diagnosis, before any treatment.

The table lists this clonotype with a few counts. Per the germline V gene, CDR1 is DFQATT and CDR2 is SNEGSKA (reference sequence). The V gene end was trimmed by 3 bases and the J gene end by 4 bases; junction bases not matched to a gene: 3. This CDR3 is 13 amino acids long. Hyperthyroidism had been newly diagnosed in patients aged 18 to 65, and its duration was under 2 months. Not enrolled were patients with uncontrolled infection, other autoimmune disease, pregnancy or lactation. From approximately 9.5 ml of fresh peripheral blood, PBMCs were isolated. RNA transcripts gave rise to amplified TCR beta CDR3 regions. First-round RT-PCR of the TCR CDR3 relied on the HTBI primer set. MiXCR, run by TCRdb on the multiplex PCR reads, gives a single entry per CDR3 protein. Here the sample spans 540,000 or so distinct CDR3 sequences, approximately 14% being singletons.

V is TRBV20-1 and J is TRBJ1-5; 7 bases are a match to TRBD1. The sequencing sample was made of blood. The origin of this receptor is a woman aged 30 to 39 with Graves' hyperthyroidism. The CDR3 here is CSASQGVNQPQHF. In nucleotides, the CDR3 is TGCAGTGCTAGTCAGGGGGTGAATCAGCCCCAGCATTTT.